This T cell receptor beta chain was recovered during a study of T cells in Graves' hyperthyroidism and ophthalmopathy. RNA transcripts gave rise to amplified TCR beta CDR3 regions. Primed by the HTBI set, a first-round RT-PCR was run on the TCR CDR3. TCRdb passed the multiplex PCR reads through MiXCR, listing each CDR3 protein once. Seen here are fewer than 750,000 distinct CDR3 sequences, roughly 15% observed once, and the top ten hold about 3.9%. Study-level findings and limits: Most thyroid clonotypes expanded above 0.001 were also detected in blood.

Notes on this clonotype: Its antigen is as yet unknown.

Trimming removed 1 base from V and 1 base from J, with 7 bases in between. CDR3 size: 13 residues. Germline CDR1 GTSNPN, CDR2 SVGIG (reference sequence). The J gene is TRBJ1-1, the V gene TRBV30, with D uncertain. The origin of this receptor is a woman in her thirties or forties with Graves' ophthalmopathy. Input material: blood. In DNA, the CDR3 is TGTGCCTGGAGTGACAGATCGAACACTGAAGCTTTCTTT. This translates into CAWSDRSNTEAFF.